The next 22 T cell receptor beta chains were all read from a single sample in a study of blood T cell repertoires in COVID-19. Here immunoSEQ multiplex PCR was the method, and the copy in TCRdb shows in-frame clones only, minus some. The sample includes fewer than 250,000 clones, 65% to 90% seen only once; the top ten take around 7%. What was sequenced was peripheral blood. Receptors originate from a woman in her fifties or sixties with acute or convalescent COVID-19.

Here the CDR3 DNA reads TGCGCCAGCAGCTTGGGACTAGCGCTAGGGGATACGCAGTATTTT. The encoded protein is CASSLGLALGDTQYF. The rearrangement uses TRBV5-1 and TRBJ2-3, with 8 bases identical to TRBD2. The V segment lost 0 bases and the J segment 6 bases; nucleotides outside the gene matches: 6. The CDR3 spans 15 residues. The V gene's germline CDR1 is SGHRS and CDR2 YFSETQ.

The rearrangement links TRBV28 to TRBJ2-1, with TRBD1 matching 7 bases. With 3 bases clipped from V and 8 bases from J, the junction kept 4 bases outside the gene matches. The CDR3 sequence is 13 residues long. Germline V CDR1 and CDR2: MDHEN, SYDVKM. The CDR3 DNA sequence: TGTGCCAGCAGTTTGAAGGGGGCTCATGAGCAGTTCTTC. Translating gives CASSLKGAHEQFF.

V and J are TRBV27 and TRBJ1-3; 7 positions match TRBD1. The CDR3 covers 15 residues. Germline CDR1 is MNHEY and CDR2 is SMNVEV (reference sequence). Trimming took 6 bases from V and 2 from J; bases not matched to a gene: 7. CDR3 in amino acids: CASSLAGGTGNTIYF. DNA for the CDR3: TGTGCCAGCAGCCTGGCAGGGGGTACTGGAAACACCATATATTTT.

The chain links TRBV27 to TRBJ2-1; D is undetermined. Trimming took 3 bases from V and 7 from J, leaving 10 bases between them. Germline V lookup: CDR1 MNHEY, CDR2 SMNVEV (reference sequence). CDR3 length: 13 amino acids. The DNA of the CDR3 is TGTGCCAGCAGTTTTGGTCGCCGGAATGAGCAGTTCTTC. Translating gives CASSFGRRNEQFF.

The chain carries TRBV21-1 and TRBJ2-2; the listed D gene, TRBD2, was not tested against the DNA. TRBV21-1 constitutes a pseudogene. The CDR3 is 19 residues long. The DNA of the CDR3 is TGTGCCAGCAGCACACGACCAGAAAAGGTCGGGAAGAACACCGGGGAGCTGTTTTTT. Its protein product is CASSTRPEKVGKNTGELFF.

This clone came up a few times. This chain connects TRBV11-2 to TRBJ2-3; D is undetermined. V lost 5 bases and J 4 bases, leaving 13 bases between the germline ends. CDR1 and CDR2 (germline): SGHAT, FQNNGV. The CDR3 has 14 amino acids. In DNA, the CDR3 is TGTGCCAGCAGCGTTGTAAGAAACTCAGATACGCAGTATTTT. Amino acids: CASSVVRNSDTQYF.

This clone was recorded only once. The genes are TRBV9 and TRBJ2-2; possible D gene TRBD1, 6 bases. CDR1 SGDLS and CDR2 YYNGEE come from the germline V gene. Trimming cost V 3 bases and J 7 bases, with 16 bases left between them. The CDR3 is 15 amino acids. CDR3 nucleotide sequence: TGTGCCAGCAGCGGGGGGCCAGGGCAGAACGGGGAGCTGTTTTTT. Protein product: CASSGGPGQNGELFF.

The chain combines TRBV7-6 with TRBJ2-7, with 10 nucleotides matching TRBD2. Germline CDR1 is SGHVS and CDR2 is FNYEAQ. The V gene end was trimmed by 2 bases and the J gene end by 6 bases; junction bases not matched to a gene: 7. The CDR3 runs to 15 residues. The CDR3: CASSLSGRAPVEQYF. The CDR3, as DNA: TGTGCCAGCAGCTTAAGCGGGAGGGCCCCGGTCGAGCAGTACTTC.

This clone was observed once. CDR3 nucleotides: TGTGCCAGCAGTTCCCTCTACGAGCAGTACTTC. This gives the protein CASSSLYEQYF. The gene calls are TRBV27 and TRBJ2-7; no clear D. The CDR3 has 11 residues. CDR1 is MNHEY and CDR2 is SMNVEV in the germline V gene (reference sequence). The V gene lost 4 bases and the J gene lost 3 bases, with 4 bases spanning the gap.

This sequence joins TRBV6-5 and TRBJ1-6; 7 nucleotides agree with TRBD1. The length of the CDR3 is 15 residues. Trimming removed 8 bases from V and 9 bases from J; junction bases left unmatched: 13. CDR1 and CDR2 (germline): MNHEY, SVGAGI. CDR3 DNA: TGTGCCAGCGCTTACGGGACAGCCGATACTTCACCCCTCCACTTT. Its protein is CASAYGTADTSPLHF.

This rearrangement joins TRBV7-6 to TRBJ2-1; 12 bases are shared with TRBD2. Germline V CDR1 and CDR2: SGHVS, FNYEAQ. Trimming removed 6 bases from V and 7 bases from J; junction bases left unmatched: 7. The CDR3 totals 15 residues. The CDR3 reads CASSLLAGGPNEQFF. The CDR3 coding sequence is TGTGCCAGCAGTCTCCTAGCGGGAGGGCCGAATGAGCAGTTCTTC.

The V gene is TRBV18, the J gene TRBJ1-1; D is ambiguous. Trimming took off 0 bases at V and 1 base at J, with 9 bases between the two ends. Germline V CDR1 and CDR2: KGHSH, LQKENI. The CDR3 totals 15 residues. Here the CDR3 DNA reads TGTGCCAGCTCACCACCTGCGAGCCAGAACACTGAAGCTTTCTTT. The encoded protein is CASSPPASQNTEAFF. Supplemented by reference TRBV18 and TRBJ1-1, the full variable domain reads NAGVMQNPRHLVRRRGQEARLRCSPMKGHSHVYWYRQLPEEGLKFMVYLQKENIIDESGMPKERFSAEFPKEGPSILRIQQVVRGDSAAYFCASSPPASQNTEAFFGQGTRLTVV.

V is TRBV25-1 and J is TRBJ2-3; no firm D call. Trimming removed 5 bases from V and 0 bases from J, with 6 bases in between. The CDR3 has 13 residues. In germline, CDR1 is MGHDK, CDR2 SYGVNS. The CDR3 DNA reads as TGTGCCAGCAGTCCCCTGAGCACAGATACGCAGTATTTT. Its translation: CASSPLSTDTQYF.

This chain connects TRBV9 to TRBJ1-4, with a possible D match to TRBD1 (6 bases). CDR3 length equals 15 residues. Trimming took off 0 bases at V and 8 bases at J, with 14 bases between the two ends. CDR1 is SGDLS, CDR2 YYNGEE, per germline. The CDR3 region is CASSVVGQGQEKLFF. In DNA, the CDR3 is TGTGCCAGCAGCGTAGTAGGGCAGGGGCAAGAAAAACTGTTTTTT.

The CDR3 sequence: CASSRTGVPGELFF. In nucleotides, the CDR3 is TGTGCCAGCAGCCGAACGGGGGTCCCCGGGGAGCTGTTTTTT. V gene TRBV7-9 combines with J gene TRBJ2-2; a possible D gene is TRBD2 (6 bases). The CDR3 covers 14 residues. V dropped 5 bases and J dropped 6 bases, with 13 bases sitting between them. Per germline, CDR1 SEHNR and CDR2 FQNEAQ (reference sequence).

The rearrangement uses TRBV28 and TRBJ1-2, with 10 nucleotides matching TRBD1. Germline V gene sequence: CDR1 MDHEN, CDR2 SYDVKM. The V segment lost 3 bases and the J segment 6 bases; nucleotides outside the gene matches: 10. This CDR3 is built from 16 residues. CDR3 sequence (DNA): TGTGCCAGCAGTTTCGGTTCCGGGACAGGGGTCGATGGCTACACCTTC. It codes for CASSFGSGTGVDGYTF.

This clone occurred once. The V gene is TRBV6-5, the J gene TRBJ1-6, with TRBD1 identical over 9 bases. V was clipped by 8 bases and J by 7 bases; unmatched bases: 3. Germline V gives CDR1 MNHEY, CDR2 SVGAGI. This CDR3 spans 13 amino acids. The CDR3 coding sequence is TGTGCCAGCGTGACAGGGGGGAATTCACCCCTCCACTTT. Translating gives CASVTGGNSPLHF.

The chain combines TRBV25-1 with TRBJ2-1; D unresolved. Germline CDR1 MGHDK, CDR2 SYGVNS. CDR3 length equals 11 residues. V dropped 7 bases and J dropped 4 bases, with 5 bases sitting between them. The CDR3 is CASNSYNEQFF. As DNA, the CDR3 is TGTGCCAGCAACAGTTACAATGAGCAGTTCTTC. Drawing the rest from reference TRBV25-1 and TRBJ2-1, the complete variable domain is EADIYQTPRYLVIGTGKKITLECSQTMGHDKMYWYQQDPGMELHLIHYSYGVNSTEKGDLSSESTVSRIRTEHFPLTLESARPSHTSQYLCASNSYNEQFFGPGTRLTVL.

The rearrangement uses TRBV6-5 and TRBJ1-2; a possible D gene is TRBD1 (6 bases). CDR1 is MNHEY, CDR2 SVGAGI, per germline. CDR3 length: 15 amino acids. V was trimmed by 7 bases and J by 4 bases, leaving 19 bases between them. CDR3: CASTGTPGGLYGYTF. CDR3 nucleotides: TGTGCCAGCACCGGGACACCCGGGGGGCTCTATGGCTACACCTTC.

The rearrangement joins TRBV19 to TRBJ2-7, with a tentative D call TRBD2 (5 bases). The CDR3 has 15 residues. Trimming took off 3 bases at V and 1 base at J, with 13 bases between the two ends. CDR1 LNHDA and CDR2 SQIVND come from the germline V gene (reference sequence). CDR3 in amino acids: CASSITGWDSYEQYF. The CDR3 region has the DNA TGTGCCAGTAGTATTACGGGGTGGGATTCCTACGAGCAGTACTTC. Filled out from reference TRBV19 and TRBJ2-7, the complete variable domain reads DGGITQSPKYLFRKEGQNVTLSCEQNLNHDAMYWYRQDPGQGLRLIYYSQIVNDFQKGDIAEGYSVSREKKESFPLTVTSAQKNPTAFYLCASSITGWDSYEQYFGPGTRLTVT.

The rearrangement uses TRBV30 and TRBJ2-7, with a weak D call TRBD1 (6 bases). The CDR3 runs 14 residues. Germline CDR1 is GTSNPN and CDR2 is SVGIG (reference sequence). V gave up 0 bases and J gave up 4 bases, with 13 bases separating them. The CDR3 nucleotides are TGTGCCTGGAGTGTAGGCCAGGGGTCTTACGAGCAGTACTTC. Its protein product is CAWSVGQGSYEQYF.

The chain is built from TRBV5-5 and TRBJ2-7; 9 positions agree with TRBD1. Germline-derived CDR1 and CDR2 are SGHKS and YYEKEE (reference sequence). This CDR3 is built from 16 residues. Trimming cost V 3 bases and J 0 bases; bases outside gene matches: 7. The CDR3 loop reads CASSWDRDPASYEQYF. In nucleotides, the CDR3 is TGTGCCAGCAGCTGGGACAGGGATCCCGCCTCCTACGAGCAGTACTTC.